The source of this TCR beta chain is a study of control samples from healthy donors and cancer patients. Profiled with immunoSEQ multiplex PCR; TCRdb holds only in-frame clones, not every one. Among about 110,000 clones listed, approximately 84% were seen once. Germline-derived CDR1 and CDR2 are MNHEY and SVGAGI. Trimming left V 6 bases short and J 1 base short, with 10 bases between. The CDR3 loop spans 15 amino acids. The sequenced material came from blood. The chain carries TRBV6-5 and TRBJ2-6; D may be TRBD1 (6 bases). The clonotype was recovered from a man between 18 and 35 years old in good health. The CDR3: CASRKGGSGANVLTF. In DNA form, the CDR3 reads TGTGCCAGCAGGAAAGGGGGTTCTGGGGCCAACGTCCTGACTTTC.